The 32 T cell receptor beta chains presented below share a single source sample, sequenced in a study of blood T cell repertoires in COVID-19. Clones were read by immunoSEQ multiplex PCR, and TCRdb kept only the in-frame ones, dropping some. This table holds around 400,000 clones, around 83% found once. The sample consisted of PBMCs or T cells enriched from blood (not recorded which). Source of these receptors: a woman in her fifties or sixties who had recovered from COVID-19.

The V gene is TRBV19, the J gene TRBJ1-1; TRBD1 is a possible D gene (5 bases). The CDR3 has 12 amino acids. Trimming shortened V by 3 bases and J by 10 bases, and 12 bases separated the two germline ends. Germline V gene sequence: CDR1 LNHDA, CDR2 SQIVND (reference sequence). As DNA, the CDR3 is TGTGCCAGTAGTATGGTCAAGGGGCTAGCTTTCTTT. The encoded protein is CASSMVKGLAFF.

The chain links TRBV18 to TRBJ2-7; D may be TRBD2 (6 bases). CDR3 size: 16 residues. In germline, CDR1 is KGHSH, CDR2 LQKENI. Trimming took off 1 base at V and 3 bases at J, with 16 bases between the two ends. CDR3 bases: TGTGCCAGCTCACCACTCACCGGGACTTCATACTACGAGCAGTACTTC. Its translation is CASSPLTGTSYYEQYF. Filled out from reference TRBV18 and TRBJ2-7, the complete variable domain reads NAGVMQNPRHLVRRRGQEARLRCSPMKGHSHVYWYRQLPEEGLKFMVYLQKENIIDESGMPKERFSAEFPKEGPSILRIQQVVRGDSAAYFCASSPLTGTSYYEQYFGPGTRLTVT.

The chain recombines TRBV6-5 with TRBJ1-6; D might be TRBD1 (5 bases). V dropped 6 bases and J dropped 4 bases, with 10 bases sitting between them. CDR3 size: 14 residues. The germline gives CDR1 MNHEY, CDR2 SVGAGI. The CDR3 protein is CASSPTEYNSPLHF. DNA of the CDR3: TGTGCCAGCAGCCCGACAGAGTATAATTCACCCCTCCACTTT.

The chain is built from TRBV27 and TRBJ1-4; no definite D call. CDR3 length: 15 amino acids. Germline loops: CDR1 MNHEY, CDR2 SMNVEV (reference sequence). Trimming took 5 bases from V and 3 from J, leaving 13 bases between them. The DNA for the CDR3 is TGTGCCAGCAGTACTGGGAGGTGGGCTAATGAAAAACTGTTTTTT. Protein sequence: CASSTGRWANEKLFF.

The gene calls are TRBV29-1 and TRBJ2-7; D is unresolved. V was clipped by 4 bases and J by 0 bases, with 22 bases between them. The CDR3 is 17 amino acids. Germline V CDR1 and CDR2: SQVTM, ANQGSEA. CDR3 sequence (DNA): TGCAGCGTTGGATCTCTTTGGGCGCATGGAAGCTCCTACGAGCAGTACTTC. Protein sequence: CSVGSLWAHGSSYEQYF.

This rearrangement joins TRBV5-1 to TRBJ1-1; 10 nucleotides line up with TRBD1. CDR3 size: 15 residues. From germline, CDR1 is SGHRS and CDR2 YFSETQ. The V gene end was trimmed by 2 bases and the J gene end by 4 bases; junction bases not matched to a gene: 5. The CDR3 DNA reads as TGCGCCAGCAGCTTAGGGACAGGGGTCGGCACTGAAGCTTTCTTT. Residues: CASSLGTGVGTEAFF.

This clone was observed a single time. The chain carries TRBV18 and TRBJ2-7; D may be TRBD2 (7 bases). Germline V gene sequence: CDR1 KGHSH, CDR2 LQKENI. Trimming removed 0 bases at V and 1 base at J, with 19 bases between. This CDR3 region has 18 residues. The CDR3 protein is CASSPPGTGGTFSYEQYF. The DNA of the CDR3 is TGTGCCAGCTCACCACCGGGGACGGGGGGCACTTTTTCCTACGAGCAGTACTTC.

The CDR3 sequence is CASRLQGSSYNEQFF. As DNA, the CDR3 is TGTGCCAGCAGATTACAGGGGTCCTCCTACAATGAGCAGTTCTTC. This sequence joins TRBV3-1 (or the pseudogene TRBV3-2) and TRBJ2-1; 7 bases align to TRBD1. CDR3 length: 15 residues. CDR1 and CDR2 (germline): LGHDT, YNNKEL (reference sequence). V shed 6 bases and J 0 bases; nucleotides not matched to a gene: 5.

V usage is TRBV9 and J usage is TRBJ2-4, with D possibly TRBD2 on 5 matching bases. V was cut by 1 base and J by 3 bases, with 23 bases left in between. The CDR3 loop spans 19 amino acids. Germline CDR1 reads SGDLS; CDR2 reads YYNGEE. The DNA for the CDR3 is TGTGCCAGCAGCGTATATGACGGGGATCGAGGGAGTGGCAAAAACATTCAGTACTTC. It yields the protein CASSVYDGDRGSGKNIQYF.

The chain recombines TRBV4-2 with TRBJ1-1, with TRBD1 matching over 7 bases. The germline gives CDR1 LGHNA, CDR2 YNFKEQ. The CDR3 has 16 amino acids. The junction had 9 bases not matched to a gene; V was cut back by 0 bases and J by 5 bases. The CDR3 region is CASSQEGRGRRTEAFF. CDR3 in DNA: TGTGCCAGCAGCCAAGAAGGTAGGGGGCGCAGGACTGAAGCTTTCTTT.

The rearrangement uses TRBV18 and TRBJ2-4, with TRBD1 matching 7 bases. The CDR3 is 17 residues long. Unmatched junction bases numbered 13, after V lost 6 bases and J lost 2 bases. Germline loops: CDR1 KGHSH, CDR2 LQKENI. The CDR3 DNA reads as TGTGCCAGCTCCGCATTACAGGGGTCTGTGCCCAAAAACATTCAGTACTTC. Translated: CASSALQGSVPKNIQYF.

The rearrangement links TRBV7-2 to TRBJ2-7; unclear D gene. This CDR3 spans 12 amino acids. Germline-derived CDR1 and CDR2 are SGHTA and FQGNSA. Trimming stripped 2 bases from V and 4 bases from J, with 6 bases between. Written as DNA, the CDR3 is TGTGCCAGCAGCTTAAACCTATACGAGCAGTACTTC. This sequence encodes CASSLNLYEQYF.

This chain connects TRBV4-3 to TRBJ1-1; 8 bases agree with TRBD1. J lost 1 base, V lost 4 bases, and 2 bases had no gene match. Per the germline V gene, CDR1 is LGHNA and CDR2 is YSLEER. The CDR3 is 14 amino acids. CDR3: CASSPGTGNTEAFF. CDR3 in DNA: TGCGCCAGCAGCCCGGGGACAGGGAACACTGAAGCTTTCTTT.

This chain connects TRBV7-9 to TRBJ1-2; 10 positions match TRBD1. Germline V lookup: CDR1 SEHNR, CDR2 FQNEAQ (reference sequence). Trimming removed 5 bases from V and 3 bases from J; junction bases left unmatched: 9. This CDR3 comprises 16 residues. The CDR3: CASSPKTGGFDYGYTF. CDR3 coding DNA: TGTGCCAGCAGCCCCAAGACAGGGGGCTTCGACTATGGCTACACCTTC.

The chain carries TRBV7-9 and TRBJ1-1, with D possibly being TRBD1 (6 bases). Germline V CDR1 and CDR2: SEHNR, FQNEAQ (reference sequence). This CDR3 contains 15 residues. Trimming pared 5 bases from V and 5 bases from J, leaving 18 bases between. The CDR3 spells CASSPRTALETEAFF. The CDR3 region has the DNA TGTGCCAGCAGCCCTAGGACAGCGTTGGAGACTGAAGCTTTCTTT.

This sequence joins TRBV11-2 and TRBJ2-2, with TRBD1 identical over 9 bases. The germline CDR1 and CDR2 sequences are SGHAT and FQNNGV. The CDR3 sequence is 17 residues long. Unmatched junction bases numbered 9, after V lost 3 bases and J lost 4 bases. For the CDR3, the DNA is TGTGCCAGCAGCTTCTACAGGGGGCGATCGGGCACCGGGGAGCTGTTTTTT. Its protein is CASSFYRGRSGTGELFF.

The rearrangement joins TRBV24-1 to TRBJ1-2, with 8 bases fitting TRBD1. V was pared by 4 bases and J by 8 bases, with 5 bases of the junction left unmatched. The CDR3 runs 13 residues. Germline values: CDR1 KGHDR, CDR2 SFDVKD. As DNA, the CDR3 is TGTGCCACCAGTGACCGTGGACAGGGCGGCTACACCTTC. As protein: CATSDRGQGGYTF.

The chain's CDR3 is CASSLSTDTQYF. CDR3 in DNA: TGTGCCAGCAGTCTAAGCACAGATACGCAGTATTTT. The chain combines TRBV27 with TRBJ2-3; D gene unclear. Between the trimmed V and J ends, which lost 5 bases and 0 bases, there was a span of 3 bases. Germline CDR1 and CDR2: MNHEY and SMNVEV (reference sequence). CDR3 length equals 12 residues.

V and J are TRBV5-4 and TRBJ2-2, with TRBD1 as a possible D gene (5 bases). This CDR3 is 17 amino acids long. The germline gives CDR1 SGHNT, CDR2 YYREEE (reference sequence). V gave up 0 bases and J gave up 6 bases, with 18 bases separating them. CDR3 nucleotide sequence: TGTGCCAGCAGCTTGGCCCAGGGCCCCCCAGTTTCCGGGGAGCTGTTTTTT. Protein product: CASSLAQGPPVSGELFF.

The chain couples TRBV5-8 to TRBJ2-1, with D unclear. Germline lookup yields CDR1 SGHTS and CDR2 YDEGEE. Trimming left V 3 bases short and J 0 bases short, with 16 bases between. This CDR3 is 17 amino acids long. CDR3 sequence: CASSSPVGYSSYNEQFF. CDR3 coding DNA: TGTGCCAGCAGCTCCCCCGTGGGTTACAGCTCCTACAATGAGCAGTTCTTC.

This clone was recorded a few times. The rearrangement uses TRBV3-1 (or the pseudogene TRBV3-2) and TRBJ1-1; TRBD1 might be the D (5 bases). Germline loops: CDR1 LGHDT, CDR2 YNNKEL (reference sequence). Deletions cut 0 bases from V and 11 bases from J, with 19 bases between. The CDR3 sequence is 15 residues long. CDR3 bases: TGTGCCAGCAGCCAAGAAAGTTTAGGGACTTCGAGGGCTTTCTTT. Amino acids: CASSQESLGTSRAFF.

The chain has TRBV6-5 and TRBJ1-3; maybe TRBD1 (6 bases). Germline CDR1 is MNHEY and CDR2 is SVGAGI. CDR3 size: 14 residues. The V end lost 6 bases, the J end lost 7 bases, and 16 bases lay between the germline ends. CDR3 sequence: CASRERDIRNTIYF. CDR3 coding DNA: TGTGCCAGCAGGGAGCGGGACATCCGGAACACCATATATTTT.

This chain connects TRBV4-1 to TRBJ1-2; D perhaps matches TRBD1 (6 bases). The V gene's germline CDR1 is MGHRA and CDR2 YSYEKL. The CDR3 covers 16 residues. The V end was cut by 5 bases, the J end by 6 bases, with 22 bases between. The chain's CDR3 is CASSSKTGGRGDGYTF. Written as DNA, the CDR3 is TGCGCCAGCAGCTCTAAGACAGGCGGTAGAGGGGATGGCTACACCTTC.

The V gene is TRBV28, the J gene TRBJ2-1; TRBD1 matches at 8 bases. This CDR3 is built from 14 residues. Germline assignment: CDR1 MDHEN and CDR2 SYDVKM. V shed 10 bases, J shed 5 bases, and the junction held 10 bases outside the gene matches. DNA of the CDR3: TGTGCCATCCAGGACAGGGTGGCCCACAATGAGCAGTTCTTC. Translating it yields CAIQDRVAHNEQFF.

A few counts support this clone. The sample holds other DNA sequences that translate to the same CDR3. This sequence joins TRBV14 and TRBJ1-2; D uncertain. Trimming left V 1 base short and J 2 bases short, with 5 bases between. This CDR3 has 13 residues. Germline V gene sequence: CDR1 SGHDN, CDR2 FVKESK. This CDR3 reads CASSQAQNYGYTF. CDR3 bases: TGTGCCAGCAGCCAAGCCCAAAACTATGGCTACACCTTC.

This chain uses TRBV14 with TRBJ2-1; perhaps TRBD2 as D (6 bases). This CDR3 has 14 amino acids. The V end was cut by 1 base, the J end by 3 bases, with 7 bases between. Germline loops: CDR1 SGHDN, CDR2 FVKESK. The DNA for the CDR3 is TGTGCCAGCAGCCAAGCGGGAGTCTACAATGAGCAGTTCTTC. Its protein product is CASSQAGVYNEQFF.

The rearrangement links TRBV29-1 to TRBJ1-2; 7 bases line up with TRBD1. The germline V gene encodes CDR1 SQVTM and CDR2 ANQGSEA. The V segment lost 3 bases and the J segment 8 bases; nucleotides outside the gene matches: 3. This CDR3 contains 11 residues. The CDR3 here is CSVEDRRGYTF. CDR3 nucleotides: TGCAGCGTTGAGGACAGGCGAGGCTACACCTTC. Full variable domain (missing parts from reference TRBV29-1 and TRBJ1-2): SAVISQKPSRDICQRGTSLTIQCQVDSQVTMMFWYRQQPGQSLTLIATANQGSEATYESGFVIDKFPISRPNLTFSTLTVSNMSPEDSSIYLCSVEDRRGYTFGSGTRLTVV.

This clone appeared a few times. This rearrangement joins TRBV6-2 or TRBV6-3 to TRBJ1-5; 9 bases are shared with TRBD1. The CDR3 has 16 amino acids. The trim removed 5 bases at V and 6 bases at J, leaving 11 bases unmatched. The germline CDR1 and CDR2 sequences are MNHEY and SVGEGT. The CDR3 loop is CASSPPRTGESQPQHF. CDR3 nucleotide sequence: TGTGCCAGCAGTCCCCCCCGGACAGGGGAAAGTCAGCCCCAGCATTTT.

This clone was found once. This chain connects TRBV30 to TRBJ1-5; 8 bases agree with TRBD1. From germline, CDR1 is GTSNPN and CDR2 SVGIG (reference sequence). The J segment lost 2 bases and the V segment lost 4 bases, leaving 1 base of the junction unmatched. This CDR3 spans 13 amino acids. The CDR3 region is CAWTGGGNQPQHF. CDR3 nucleotides: TGTGCCTGGACAGGGGGCGGCAATCAGCCCCAGCATTTT. Full variable domain (rest looked up from reference TRBV30 and TRBJ1-5): SQTIHQWPATLVQPVGSPLSLECTVEGTSNPNLYWYRQAAGRGLQLLFYSVGIGQISSEVPQNLSASRPQDRQFILSSKKLLLSDSGFYLCAWTGGGNQPQHFGDGTRLSIL.

The chain links TRBV19 to TRBJ2-5, with D perhaps TRBD2 (5 bases). Germline V CDR1 and CDR2: LNHDA, SQIVND (reference sequence). The CDR3 sequence is 16 residues long. The V end lost 5 bases, the J end lost 5 bases, and 21 bases lay between the germline ends. CDR3 protein: CASSSPRLDGVETQYF. CDR3 nucleotides: TGTGCCAGTAGTTCCCCAAGACTTGACGGGGTGGAGACCCAGTACTTC.

The gene calls are TRBV2 and TRBJ1-1; 8 nucleotides align to TRBD1. Germline-derived CDR1 and CDR2 are SNHLY and FYNNEI. The J segment lost 2 bases and the V segment lost 6 bases, leaving 11 bases of the junction unmatched. The CDR3 has 16 amino acids. CDR3 DNA: TGTGCCAGCAGGAGGGATTCGGGGACAGGCAACACTGAAGCTTTCTTT. This sequence encodes CASRRDSGTGNTEAFF.

The chain joins TRBV19 to TRBJ1-3, with 8 positions matching TRBD1. The CDR3 runs to 18 residues. V was clipped by 3 bases and J by 0 bases; unmatched bases: 10. Germline V lookup: CDR1 LNHDA, CDR2 SQIVND (reference sequence). The CDR3 here is CASSIILPTGGSGNTIYF. The CDR3 region has the DNA TGTGCCAGTAGTATTATTCTGCCTACAGGGGGCTCTGGAAACACCATATATTTT.